The 12 T cell receptor beta chains below were found in one sample sequenced in a study of blood T cell repertoires in COVID-19. Clones were sequenced by immunoSEQ multiplex PCR, and TCRdb holds only the in-frame ones, with some missing. The sample lists roughly 200,000 clones, roughly 80% occurring once. The sequencing input was peripheral blood. The receptors stem from a man between 50 and 59 years old who had recovered from COVID-19.

The genes are TRBV16 and TRBJ2-3; maybe TRBD1 (5 bases). V gave up 0 bases and J gave up 1 base, with 5 bases separating them. There are 14 residues in the CDR3. Looked up from germline, CDR1 is KGHSY and CDR2 is FQNENV. The CDR3 is CASSQSRGTDTQYF. For the CDR3, the DNA is TGTGCCAGCAGCCAATCCAGGGGCACAGATACGCAGTATTTT.

The chain carries TRBV7-2 and TRBJ2-1; 11 nucleotides line up with TRBD1. Germline V gives CDR1 SGHTA, CDR2 FQGNSA. CDR3 length equals 16 residues. Germline trimming cut 3 bases from V and 0 bases from J; bases unmatched to any gene: 1. The CDR3 bases are TGTGCCAGCAGCTTCGGGACAGGGGGCTCCTACAATGAGCAGTTCTTC. Its protein is CASSFGTGGSYNEQFF.

The sample holds a few counts of this clone. This chain links TRBV7-9 with TRBJ1-2, with a weak D call TRBD1 (5 bases). Germline V CDR1 and CDR2: SEHNR, FQNEAQ (reference sequence). V was cut by 1 base and J by 0 bases, with 12 bases left in between. CDR3 length equals 16 residues. CDR3 nucleotide sequence: TGTGCCAGCAGCTTAGACCAGGGTATACCTAACTATGGCTACACCTTC. Translated, it gives CASSLDQGIPNYGYTF.

The chain recombines TRBV28 with TRBJ1-2, with 7 bases matching TRBD1. After removal of 6 bases from V and 3 bases from J, the junction contained 7 bases not matched to a gene. There are 14 residues in the CDR3. Germline V gene sequence: CDR1 MDHEN, CDR2 SYDVKM. The CDR3: CASRPGTVDYGYTF. The CDR3 nucleotides read TGTGCCAGCAGGCCCGGGACAGTAGACTATGGCTACACCTTC.

The CDR3 coding sequence is TGTGCCAGCACATTTCCGGGACAGGGAGTTTCTGGGGCCAACGTCCTGACTTTC. Translation: CASTFPGQGVSGANVLTF. This rearrangement joins TRBV28 to TRBJ2-6; 9 bases are shared with TRBD1. This CDR3 spans 18 amino acids. J gave up 1 base and V 7 bases, and 11 bases lay outside the gene matches. Germline CDR1 MDHEN, CDR2 SYDVKM.

This rearrangement joins TRBV28 to TRBJ2-6; perhaps TRBD1 as D (6 bases). With 9 bases removed from V and 2 bases from J, the gap between germline ends came to 11 bases. CDR1 is MDHEN, CDR2 SYDVKM, per germline. This CDR3 is built from 14 residues. CDR3 DNA: TGTGCCAGGGGAACAGGGACTGGGGCCAACGTCCTGACTTTC. Its protein product is CARGTGTGANVLTF.

The V and J genes are TRBV30 and TRBJ1-2; 9 bases line up with TRBD1. This CDR3 comprises 13 residues. CDR1 GTSNPN and CDR2 SVGIG come from the germline V gene (reference sequence). The V segment lost 4 bases and the J segment 8 bases; nucleotides outside the gene matches: 8. CDR3 loop: CAWIRDRVRGYTF. CDR3 bases: TGTGCCTGGATTCGGGACAGGGTTCGGGGCTACACCTTC.

V gene TRBV2 combines with J gene TRBJ1-1; D is possibly TRBD1 (6 bases). Germline V CDR1 and CDR2: SNHLY, FYNNEI. There are 13 residues in the CDR3. The V and J ends lost 4 bases and 8 bases respectively, with 14 bases between them. For the CDR3, the DNA is TGTGCCAGCAGTGGTGGGACACGTATCGAAGCTTTCTTT. It encodes CASSGGTRIEAFF.

The chain uses TRBV4-2 and TRBJ1-2; tentatively, D is TRBD1 (5 bases). Trimming shortened V by 1 base and J by 7 bases, and 10 bases separated the two germline ends. CDR3 length equals 13 residues. The germline gives CDR1 LGHNA, CDR2 YNFKEQ. The CDR3 region is CASSQASGFGYTF. CDR3 sequence (DNA): TGTGCCAGCAGCCAAGCGTCAGGGTTTGGCTACACCTTC.

This chain joins TRBV3-1 (or the pseudogene TRBV3-2) and TRBJ2-7, with TRBD2 matching 12 bases. The ends lost 11 bases at V and 1 base at J; junction bases unmatched: 3. Germline V gene data show CDR1 as LGHDT and CDR2 as YNNKEL (reference sequence). The CDR3 length is 13 residues. The DNA of the CDR3 is TGTGCCGTCACTAGCGGGGGGTCCTACGAGCAGTACTTC. It codes for CAVTSGGSYEQYF.

J is TRBJ2-7 and V is TRBV20-1, with D possibly matching TRBD2 (6 bases). The V and J ends lost 3 bases and 4 bases respectively, with 19 bases between them. CDR3 length: 15 residues. In germline, CDR1 is DFQATT, CDR2 SNEGSKA (reference sequence). CDR3 in amino acids: CSASSMGEVRYEQYF. The DNA for the CDR3 is TGCAGTGCTAGTTCTATGGGGGAGGTCCGGTACGAGCAGTACTTC.

The chain employs TRBV7-2 and TRBJ2-7; TRBD2 matches 13 bases. CDR3 length: 15 amino acids. Germline lookup yields CDR1 SGHTA and CDR2 FQGNSA. V dropped 5 bases and J dropped 5; count of bases not matched to a gene: 6. CDR3 sequence (DNA): TGTGCCAGCAGCAGGACTAGCGGGAGTTCAAACGAGCAGTACTTC. It yields the protein CASSRTSGSSNEQYF.